This TCR beta chain was identified in a study of blood T cell repertoires in COVID-19. Losses at the gene ends were 5 bases for V and 5 bases for J; bases not matched to a gene: 10. CDR3 size: 15 residues. Looked up from germline, CDR1 is SNHLY and CDR2 is FYNNEI. The method was immunoSEQ multiplex PCR; TCRdb's version includes in-frame clones alone and lacks a portion of them. Here the sample spans 200,000 to 250,000 clones, over 80% being singletons. The material sequenced was PBMCs or T cells enriched from blood (not recorded which). The clonotype comes from a woman aged 25-40 years who had been exposed to COVID-19. The chain joins TRBV2 to TRBJ2-5; 8 bases match TRBD2. The CDR3 coding sequence is TGTGCCAGCAGTACCCCGGGGGGGCGCCGGGAGACCCAGTACTTC. This codes for CASSTPGGRRETQYF.